The source of this T cell receptor (beta chain) is a study of CD8+ T cells in alopecia areata. Study summary: Severity in treated patients was scored by percentage of scalp area affected. The study, taken as a whole, reports: The study found that many expanded lesional clones persisted in scalp and blood during tofacitinib. Patients shared TCRs less clearly than mice did, possibly for HLA-related reasons. Tofacitinib significantly reduced both scalp clonality and expanded CD8+ clones among the top 100.

Treatment here: oral pan-JAK inhibitor, 5-10 mg twice daily. Germline CDR1 is SGHTA and CDR2 is FQGNSA. CDR3 length: 14 residues. Between the trimmed V and J ends, which lost 3 bases and 2 bases, there was a span of 10 bases. RNA was extracted and reverse transcribed into cDNA as the sequencing template. Profiling relied on immunoSEQ multiplex PCR, and the TCRdb table lists in-frame clones only, not all of them. The sample shows some 190,000 clones, about three fifths of them seen only once. There are many counts of this clone. Antigen unknown. The sequence derives from a human donor with alopecia areata. This chain connects TRBV7-2 to TRBJ1-1; D perhaps matches TRBD1 (5 bases). The sequencing here drew on CD4+ T cells sorted from blood, taken at week 24, from a patient treated with tofacitinib. This CDR3 reads CASSFSGLNTEAFF. CDR3 in DNA: TGTGCCAGCAGCTTCTCAGGGCTCAACACTGAAGCTTTCTTT.